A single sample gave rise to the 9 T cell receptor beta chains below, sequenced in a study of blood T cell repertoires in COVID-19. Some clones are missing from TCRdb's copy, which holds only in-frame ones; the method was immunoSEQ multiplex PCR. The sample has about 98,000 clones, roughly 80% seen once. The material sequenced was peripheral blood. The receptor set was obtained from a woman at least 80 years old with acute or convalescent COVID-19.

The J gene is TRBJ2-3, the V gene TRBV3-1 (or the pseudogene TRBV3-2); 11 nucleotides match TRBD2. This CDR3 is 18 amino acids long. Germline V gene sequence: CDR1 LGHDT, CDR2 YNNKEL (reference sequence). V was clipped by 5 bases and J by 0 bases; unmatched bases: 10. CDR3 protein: CASSYTSGGISSTDTQYF. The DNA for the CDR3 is TGTGCCAGCAGCTACACTAGCGGGGGCATATCTAGCACAGATACGCAGTATTTT.

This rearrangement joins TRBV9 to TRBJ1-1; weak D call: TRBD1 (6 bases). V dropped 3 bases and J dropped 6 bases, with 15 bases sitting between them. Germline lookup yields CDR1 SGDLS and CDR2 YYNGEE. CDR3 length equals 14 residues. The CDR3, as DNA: TGTGCCAGCAGCGAGGGGGTTTCCCTCGCTGAAGCTTTCTTT. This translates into CASSEGVSLAEAFF. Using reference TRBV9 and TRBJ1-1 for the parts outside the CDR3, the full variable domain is DSGVTQTPKHLITATGQRVTLRCSPRSGDLSVYWYQQSLDQGLQFLIQYYNGEERAKGNILERFSAQQFPDLHSELNLSSLELGDSALYFCASSEGVSLAEAFFGQGTRLTVV.

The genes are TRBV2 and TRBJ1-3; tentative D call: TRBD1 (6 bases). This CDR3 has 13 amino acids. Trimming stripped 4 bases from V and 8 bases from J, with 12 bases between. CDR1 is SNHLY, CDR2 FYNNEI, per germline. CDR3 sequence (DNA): TGTGCCAGCAGTGCGGACAGTGGGGACACCATATATTTT. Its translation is CASSADSGDTIYF.

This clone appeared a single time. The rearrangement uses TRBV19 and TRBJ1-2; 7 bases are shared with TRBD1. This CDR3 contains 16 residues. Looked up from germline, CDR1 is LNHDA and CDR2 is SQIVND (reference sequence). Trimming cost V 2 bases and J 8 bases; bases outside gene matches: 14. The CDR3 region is CASSISTGTDTHGYTF. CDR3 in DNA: TGTGCCAGTAGTATATCTACCGGGACAGACACTCACGGCTACACCTTC. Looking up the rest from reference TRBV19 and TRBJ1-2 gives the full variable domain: DGGITQSPKYLFRKEGQNVTLSCEQNLNHDAMYWYRQDPGQGLRLIYYSQIVNDFQKGDIAEGYSVSREKKESFPLTVTSAQKNPTAFYLCASSISTGTDTHGYTFGSGTRLTVV.

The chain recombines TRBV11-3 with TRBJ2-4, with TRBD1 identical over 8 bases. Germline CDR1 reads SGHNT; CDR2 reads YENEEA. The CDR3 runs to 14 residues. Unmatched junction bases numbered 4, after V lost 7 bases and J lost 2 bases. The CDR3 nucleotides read TGTGCCAGCATCAACAGGGGGTCCAAAAACATTCAGTACTTC. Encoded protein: CASINRGSKNIQYF.

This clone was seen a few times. CDR3 sequence (DNA): TGTGCCAGCAGCCTACGGGGGACAGGGACCAACGGCTACACCTTC. The encoded protein is CASSLRGTGTNGYTF. The chain recombines TRBV11-2 with TRBJ1-2, with TRBD1 matching 9 bases. With V trimmed by 5 bases and J by 8 bases, 12 bases remained unmatched. CDR1 SGHAT and CDR2 FQNNGV come from the germline V gene. CDR3 length equals 15 residues.

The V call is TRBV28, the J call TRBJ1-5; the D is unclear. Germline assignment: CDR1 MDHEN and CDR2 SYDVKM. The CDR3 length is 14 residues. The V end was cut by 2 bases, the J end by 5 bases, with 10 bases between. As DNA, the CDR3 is TGTGCCAGCAGTTTAGCCCAGAACCATCAGCCCCAGCATTTT. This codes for CASSLAQNHQPQHF.

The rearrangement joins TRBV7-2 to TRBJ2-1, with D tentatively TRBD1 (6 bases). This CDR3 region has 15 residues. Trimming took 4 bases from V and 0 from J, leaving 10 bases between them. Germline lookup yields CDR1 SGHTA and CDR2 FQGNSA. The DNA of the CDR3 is TGTGCCAGCAGCTCGCAGGGGAGCTCCTACAATGAGCAGTTCTTC. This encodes CASSSQGSSYNEQFF. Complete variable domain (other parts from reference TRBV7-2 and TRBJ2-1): GAGVSQSPSNKVTEKGKDVELRCDPISGHTALYWYRQSLGQGLEFLIYFQGNSAPDKSGLPSDRFSAERTGGSVSTLTIQRTQQEDSAVYLCASSSQGSSYNEQFFGPGTRLTVL.

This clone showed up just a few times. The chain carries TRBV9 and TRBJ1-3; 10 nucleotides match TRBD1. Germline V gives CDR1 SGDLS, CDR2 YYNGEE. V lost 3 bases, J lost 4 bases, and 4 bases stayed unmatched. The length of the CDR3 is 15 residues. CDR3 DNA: TGTGCCAGCAGCGCGACAGGGGGCTCGGGAAACACCATATATTTT. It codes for CASSATGGSGNTIYF.